One sample yielded the 3 T cell receptor beta chains listed below, sequenced in a study of vaccination effects on CD4 cells after COVID-19. The authors isolated CD4+ T cells after around 9 days of culture. This table comes from immunoSEQ multiplex PCR, and its TCRdb copy is limited to in-frame clones, with some not included. The repertoire holds under 50,000 clones, with around 63% as singletons. For these TCRs, the target antigens are not known. Sequencing was performed on CD4+ T cells from PBMCs cultured without peptide, taken before COVID-19 vaccination. These receptors all come from a human donor who received a COVID-19 vaccine.

The chain couples TRBV7-2 to TRBJ1-1; TRBD1 matches at 9 bases. V was pared by 7 bases and J by 2 bases, with 5 bases of the junction left unmatched. The CDR3 loop spans 14 amino acids. The germline gives CDR1 SGHTA, CDR2 FQGNSA. The CDR3 loop is CASKNTGGNTEAFF. As DNA, the CDR3 is TGTGCCAGCAAAAACACAGGGGGCAACACTGAAGCTTTCTTT.

The chain carries TRBV27 and TRBJ1-5; 7 positions agree with TRBD1. Unmatched junction bases numbered 8, after V lost 5 bases and J lost 4 bases. Germline loops: CDR1 MNHEY, CDR2 SMNVEV (reference sequence). The CDR3 is made up of 15 amino acids. The CDR3 reads CASSPRGQLNQPQHF. The DNA of the CDR3 is TGTGCCAGCAGTCCCCGGGGACAGCTGAATCAGCCCCAGCATTTT.

There are a few counts of this clone. The rearrangement links TRBV14 to TRBJ1-1; weak D call: TRBD1 (5 bases). This CDR3 contains 12 residues. Trimming cost V 0 bases and J 7 bases, with 6 bases left between them. CDR1 is SGHDN and CDR2 is FVKESK in the germline V gene. CDR3 amino acids: CASSQDRGEAFF. The DNA of the CDR3 is TGTGCCAGCAGCCAAGATAGGGGTGAAGCTTTCTTT.